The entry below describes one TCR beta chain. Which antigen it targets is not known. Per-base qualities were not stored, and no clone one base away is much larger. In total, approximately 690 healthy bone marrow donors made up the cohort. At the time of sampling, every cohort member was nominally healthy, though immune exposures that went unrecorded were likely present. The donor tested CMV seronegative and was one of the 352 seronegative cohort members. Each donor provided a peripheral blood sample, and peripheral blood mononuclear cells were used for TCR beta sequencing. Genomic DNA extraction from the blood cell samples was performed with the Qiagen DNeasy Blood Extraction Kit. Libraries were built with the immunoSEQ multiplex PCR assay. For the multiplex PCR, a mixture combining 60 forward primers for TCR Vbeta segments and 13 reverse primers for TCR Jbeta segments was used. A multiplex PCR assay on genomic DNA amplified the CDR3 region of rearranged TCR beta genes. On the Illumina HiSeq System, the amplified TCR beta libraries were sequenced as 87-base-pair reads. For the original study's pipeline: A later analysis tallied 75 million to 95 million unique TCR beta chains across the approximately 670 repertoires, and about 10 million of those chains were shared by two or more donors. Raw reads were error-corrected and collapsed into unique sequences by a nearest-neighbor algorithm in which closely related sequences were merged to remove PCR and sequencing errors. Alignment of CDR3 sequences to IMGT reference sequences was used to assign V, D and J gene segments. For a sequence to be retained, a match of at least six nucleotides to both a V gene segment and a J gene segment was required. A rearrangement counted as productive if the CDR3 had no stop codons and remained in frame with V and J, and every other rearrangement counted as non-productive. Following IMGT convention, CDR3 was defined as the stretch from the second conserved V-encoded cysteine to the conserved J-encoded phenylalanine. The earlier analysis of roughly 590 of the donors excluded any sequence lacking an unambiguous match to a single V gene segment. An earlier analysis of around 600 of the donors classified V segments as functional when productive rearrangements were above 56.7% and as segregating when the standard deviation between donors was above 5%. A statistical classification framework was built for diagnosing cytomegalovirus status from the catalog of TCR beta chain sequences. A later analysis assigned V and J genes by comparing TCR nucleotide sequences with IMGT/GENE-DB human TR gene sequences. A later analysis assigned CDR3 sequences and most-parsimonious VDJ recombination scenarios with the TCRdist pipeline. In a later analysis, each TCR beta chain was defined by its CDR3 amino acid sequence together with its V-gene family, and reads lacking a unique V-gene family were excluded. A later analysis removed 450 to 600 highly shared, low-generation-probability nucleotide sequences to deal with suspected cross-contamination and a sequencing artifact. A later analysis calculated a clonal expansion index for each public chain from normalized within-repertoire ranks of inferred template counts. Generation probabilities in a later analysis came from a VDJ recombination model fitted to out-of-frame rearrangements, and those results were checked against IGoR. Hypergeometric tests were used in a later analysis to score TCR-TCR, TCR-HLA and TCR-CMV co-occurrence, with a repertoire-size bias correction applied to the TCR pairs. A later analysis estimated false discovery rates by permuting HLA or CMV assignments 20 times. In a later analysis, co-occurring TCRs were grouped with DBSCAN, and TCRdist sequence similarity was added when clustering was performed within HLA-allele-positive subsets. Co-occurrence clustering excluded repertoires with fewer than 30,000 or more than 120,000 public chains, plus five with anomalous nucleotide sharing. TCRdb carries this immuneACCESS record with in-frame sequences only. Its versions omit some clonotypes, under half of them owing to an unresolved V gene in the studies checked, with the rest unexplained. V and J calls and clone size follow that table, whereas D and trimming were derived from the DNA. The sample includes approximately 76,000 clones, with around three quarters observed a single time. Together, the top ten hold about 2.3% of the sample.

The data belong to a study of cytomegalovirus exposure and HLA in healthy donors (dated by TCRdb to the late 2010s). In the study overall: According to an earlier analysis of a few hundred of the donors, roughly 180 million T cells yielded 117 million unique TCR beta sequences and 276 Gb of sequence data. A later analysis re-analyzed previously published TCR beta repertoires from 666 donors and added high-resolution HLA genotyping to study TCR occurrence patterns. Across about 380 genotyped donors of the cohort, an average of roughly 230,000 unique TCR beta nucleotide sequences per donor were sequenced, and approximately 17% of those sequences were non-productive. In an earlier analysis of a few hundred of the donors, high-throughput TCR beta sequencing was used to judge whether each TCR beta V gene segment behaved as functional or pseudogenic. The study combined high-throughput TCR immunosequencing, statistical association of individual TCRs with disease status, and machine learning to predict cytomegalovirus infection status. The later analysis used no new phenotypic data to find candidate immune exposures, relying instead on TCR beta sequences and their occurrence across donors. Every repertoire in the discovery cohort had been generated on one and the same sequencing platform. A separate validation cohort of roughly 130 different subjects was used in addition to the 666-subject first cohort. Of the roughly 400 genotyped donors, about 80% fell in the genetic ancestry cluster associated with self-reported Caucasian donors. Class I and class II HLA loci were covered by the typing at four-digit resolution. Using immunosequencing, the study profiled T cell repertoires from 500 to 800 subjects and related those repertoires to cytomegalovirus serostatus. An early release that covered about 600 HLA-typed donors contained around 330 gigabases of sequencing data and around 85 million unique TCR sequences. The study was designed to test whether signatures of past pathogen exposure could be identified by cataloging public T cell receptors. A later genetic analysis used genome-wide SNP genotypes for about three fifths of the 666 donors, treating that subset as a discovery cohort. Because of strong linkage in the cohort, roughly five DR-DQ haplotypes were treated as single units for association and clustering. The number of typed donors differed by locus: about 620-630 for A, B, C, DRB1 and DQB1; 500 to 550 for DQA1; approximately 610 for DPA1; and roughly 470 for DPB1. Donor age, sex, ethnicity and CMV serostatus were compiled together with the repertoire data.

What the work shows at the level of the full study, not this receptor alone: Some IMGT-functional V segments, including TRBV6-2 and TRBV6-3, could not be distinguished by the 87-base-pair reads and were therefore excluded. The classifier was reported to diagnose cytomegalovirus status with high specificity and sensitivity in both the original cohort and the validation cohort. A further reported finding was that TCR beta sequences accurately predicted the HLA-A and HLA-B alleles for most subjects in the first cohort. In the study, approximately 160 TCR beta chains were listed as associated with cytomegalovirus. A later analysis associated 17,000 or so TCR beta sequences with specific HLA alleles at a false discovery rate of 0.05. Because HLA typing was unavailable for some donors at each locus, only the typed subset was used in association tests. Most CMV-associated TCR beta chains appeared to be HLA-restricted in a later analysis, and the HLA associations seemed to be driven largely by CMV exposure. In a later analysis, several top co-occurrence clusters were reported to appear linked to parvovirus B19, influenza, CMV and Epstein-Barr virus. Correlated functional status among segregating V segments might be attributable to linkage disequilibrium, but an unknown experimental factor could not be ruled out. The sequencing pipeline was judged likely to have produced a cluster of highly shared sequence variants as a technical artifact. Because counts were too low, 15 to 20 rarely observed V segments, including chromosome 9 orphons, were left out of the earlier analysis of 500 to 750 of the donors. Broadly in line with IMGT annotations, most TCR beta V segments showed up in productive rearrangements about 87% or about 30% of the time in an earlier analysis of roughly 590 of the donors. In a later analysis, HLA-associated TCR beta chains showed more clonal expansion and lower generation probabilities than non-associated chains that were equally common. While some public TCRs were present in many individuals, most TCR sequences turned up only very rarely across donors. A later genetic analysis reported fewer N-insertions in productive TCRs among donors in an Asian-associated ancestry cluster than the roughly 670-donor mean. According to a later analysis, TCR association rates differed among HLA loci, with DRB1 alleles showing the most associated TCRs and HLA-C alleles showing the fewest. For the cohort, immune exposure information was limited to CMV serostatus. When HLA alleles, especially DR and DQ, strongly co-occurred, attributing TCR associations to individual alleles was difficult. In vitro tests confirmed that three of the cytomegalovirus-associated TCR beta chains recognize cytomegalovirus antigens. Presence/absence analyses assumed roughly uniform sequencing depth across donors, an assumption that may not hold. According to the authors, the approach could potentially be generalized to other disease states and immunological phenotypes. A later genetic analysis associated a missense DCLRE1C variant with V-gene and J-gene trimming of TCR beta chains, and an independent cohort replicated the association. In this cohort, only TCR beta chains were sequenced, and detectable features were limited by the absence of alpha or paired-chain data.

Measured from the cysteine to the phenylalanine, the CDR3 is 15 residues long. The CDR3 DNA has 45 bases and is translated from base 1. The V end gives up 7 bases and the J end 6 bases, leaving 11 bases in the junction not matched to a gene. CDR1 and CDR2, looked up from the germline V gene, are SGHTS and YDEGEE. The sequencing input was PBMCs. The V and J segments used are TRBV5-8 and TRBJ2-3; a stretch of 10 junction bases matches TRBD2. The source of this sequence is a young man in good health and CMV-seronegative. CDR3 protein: CASRASGGPADTQYF. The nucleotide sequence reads TGTGCCAGCCGGGCTAGCGGGGGCCCGGCGGATACGCAGTATTTT.